The rows below give T cell receptor beta chains drawn from one sample of a study of T cell responses to AZD1222 COVID-19 vaccine. Sequencing used immunoSEQ multiplex PCR; TCRdb keeps in-frame clones, though not all of them. Of about 69,000 clones detected, over 65% appear once; the ten largest clones hold 20% to 30%. The specimen was peripheral blood, collected 28 days after the second AZD1222 dose. These receptors were obtained from an adult who received the AZD1222 COVID-19 vaccine. Each CDR3 is given with its conserved first and last residue. Each record gives: clone size, D gene, J gene, CDR3 length, V gene, CDR3 protein, CDR3 DNA. A D gene is named only where the DNA matches it firmly. Only part of the rows carry a size: once, few, many, or a class if the clone is expanded.

.	.	TRBJ1-5	12	TRBV6-5	CASMHLDQPQHF	TGTGCCAGCATGCACCTCGATCAGCCCCAGCATTTT
few	TRBD2	TRBJ2-3	16	TRBV5-8	CASSLAGGGSADTQYF	TGTGCCAGCAGCTTGGCCGGCGGGGGGAGTGCAGATACGCAGTATTTT
.	TRBD1	TRBJ1-2	13	TRBV7-2	CASSRTGDYGYTF	TGTGCCAGCAGCCGGACAGGGGACTATGGCTACACCTTC
.	.	TRBJ1-5	12	TRBV10-3	CAISPTNQPQHF	TGTGCCATCAGTCCAACCAATCAGCCCCAGCATTTT
.	TRBD2	TRBJ2-3	17	TRBV12-5	CASGLTASGRGTDTQYF	TGTGCTAGTGGTTTGACGGCTAGCGGGAGGGGCACAGATACGCAGTATTTT
.	.	TRBJ2-5	16	TRBV7-9	CASSPPVRGARETQYF	TGTGCCAGCAGCCCCCCAGTCCGGGGGGCCAGGGAGACCCAGTACTTC
.	.	TRBJ2-7	11	TRBV12-3/TRBV12-4	CASGIGFLRYF	TGTGCCAGCGGTATTGGATTCCTACGGTACTTC
.	TRBD1	TRBJ1-4	15	TRBV5-1	CASSQRQGSGEKLFF	TGCGCCAGCAGCCAACGACAGGGTTCCGGCGAAAAACTGTTTTTT
.	TRBD1	TRBJ2-1	15	TRBV7-9	CASSPRDSRYNEQFF	TGTGCCAGCAGCCCCCGGGACAGTCGTTACAATGAGCAGTTCTTC
.	.	TRBJ1-2	15	TRBV6-5	CASSYDPRSNYGYTF	TGTGCCAGCAGTTACGACCCCAGGTCCAACTATGGCTACACCTTC
.	.	TRBJ1-4	13	TRBV7-9	CASRQATNEKLFF	TGTGCCAGCAGGCAAGCAACTAATGAAAAACTGTTTTTT
.	.	TRBJ2-6	19	TRBV5-1	CASSLPFPSTLSGANVLTF	TGCGCCAGCAGCTTGCCGTTCCCATCTACCCTCTCTGGGGCCAACGTCCTGACTTTC
.	TRBD1	TRBJ2-7	14	TRBV29-1	CSVDSETGGLEQYF	TGCAGCGTTGACTCCGAGACAGGGGGTCTCGAGCAGTACTTC
.	TRBD1	TRBJ2-2	14	TRBV18	CASTPTGTSGELFF	TGTGCCAGCACTCCGACAGGGACCTCCGGGGAGCTGTTTTTT
.	.	TRBJ1-2	16	TRBV6-5	CASSYSIRLLGNGYTF	TGTGCCAGCAGTTACTCGATCAGACTTTTGGGGAATGGCTACACCTTC
.	.	TRBJ2-7	14	TRBV5-1	CASSFTPGADEQYF	TGCGCCAGCAGCTTTACTCCGGGGGCGGACGAGCAGTACTTC
.	.	TRBJ1-6	13	TRBV12-3/TRBV12-4	CASSLGIGSPLHF	TGTGCCAGCAGTTTAGGAATCGGGTCACCCCTCCACTTT
few	.	TRBJ2-3	17	TRBV6-2/TRBV6-3	CASSSRLVQGGTDTQYF	TGTGCCAGCAGTTCAAGACTAGTCCAAGGGGGCACAGATACGCAGTATTTT
.	.	TRBJ2-5	13	TRBV29-1	CSVEPAGQETQYF	TGCAGCGTTGAGCCGGCAGGGCAAGAGACCCAGTACTTC
.	TRBD1	TRBJ1-2	14	TRBV6-2/TRBV6-3	CASSYLDREAGYTF	TGTGCCAGCAGTTACCTTGACAGGGAGGCTGGCTACACCTTC
.	.	TRBJ2-1	16	TRBV7-2	CASSLAGASSYNEQFF	TGTGCCAGCAGCTTAGCAGGGGCTAGCTCCTACAATGAGCAGTTCTTC
.	.	TRBJ2-1	16	TRBV19	CASSPTWAGGGNEQFF	TGTGCCAGTAGTCCTACATGGGCAGGGGGGGGCAATGAGCAGTTCTTC
once	.	TRBJ2-4	20	TRBV14	CASSQSPPGMIWASQNIQYF	TGTGCCAGCAGCCAATCTCCGCCCGGAATGATCTGGGCTAGCCAAAACATTCAGTACTTC
.	.	TRBJ2-7	15	TRBV11-2	CASSSRALKGYEQYF	TGTGCCAGCAGCTCCCGGGCCCTTAAAGGATACGAGCAGTACTTC
.	.	TRBJ1-2	13	TRBV12-3/TRBV12-4	CASSFRGFYGYTF	TGTGCCAGCAGTTTTAGAGGGTTCTATGGCTACACCTTC
.	.	TRBJ2-1	15	TRBV24-1	CATSDPGPGRNEQFF	TGTGCCACCAGTGATCCGGGCCCCGGACGGAATGAGCAGTTCTTC
once	TRBD2	TRBJ2-2	17	TRBV24-1	CATSPSGYRANTGELFF	TGTGCCACCAGTCCTAGCGGTTACCGCGCGAACACCGGGGAGCTGTTTTTT
.	TRBD1	TRBJ1-4	15	TRBV6-6	CASREGQGAYEKLFF	TGTGCCAGCAGGGAGGGACAGGGGGCGTATGAAAAACTGTTTTTT
.	.	TRBJ1-6	13	TRBV19	CASQGQGNSPLHF	TGTGCCAGTCAGGGGCAGGGGAATTCACCCCTCCACTTT
.	TRBD2	TRBJ2-1	15	TRBV6-4	CASSDSTSGSNEQFF	TGTGCCAGCAGTGACTCGACTAGCGGGAGCAATGAGCAGTTCTTC
.	.	TRBJ2-3	14	TRBV11-2	CASSSGPGRDTQYF	TGTGCCAGCAGCTCGGGACCCGGGCGAGATACGCAGTATTTT
.	.	TRBJ1-2	14	TRBV3-1/TRBV3-2	CASSQGGSRYGYTF	TGTGCCAGCAGCCAAGGAGGGTCCCGCTATGGCTACACCTTC
once	.	TRBJ1-5	14	TRBV19	CASGDRYSNQPQHF	TGTGCCAGCGGGGATCGCTATAGCAATCAGCCCCAGCATTTT